Below are 5 T cell receptor beta chains sequenced from a single sample in a study of cytomegalovirus exposure and HLA in healthy donors. 60 Vbeta and 13 Jbeta primers were used in PCR. Here immunoSEQ multiplex PCR was the method, and the copy in TCRdb shows in-frame clones only, minus some. This table holds about 130,000 clones, 80% to 90% found once. The sequenced sample consisted of PBMCs. The receptors were gathered from a male donor in good health and CMV-seropositive.

The chain links TRBV18 to TRBJ2-1; D is unclear. Germline-derived CDR1 and CDR2 are KGHSH and LQKENI. Trimming shortened V by 0 bases and J by 2 bases, and 8 bases separated the two germline ends. The CDR3 covers 15 residues. The chain's CDR3 is CASSPPAEPYNEQFF. The CDR3 DNA reads as TGTGCCAGCTCACCACCGGCAGAACCCTACAATGAGCAGTTCTTC.

The CDR3 here is CAISRRGGESSYEQYF. The CDR3 DNA sequence: TGTGCCATCAGCCGACGGGGGGGGGAGTCCTCCTACGAGCAGTACTTC. V gene TRBV10-3 combines with J gene TRBJ2-7; 8 bases match TRBD2. The CDR3 loop spans 16 amino acids. The junction had 10 bases not matched to a gene; V was cut back by 6 bases and J by 0 bases. Germline V gene sequence: CDR1 ENHRY, CDR2 SYGVKD.

V and J are TRBV30 and TRBJ1-2; D gene uncertain. The CDR3 contains 14 residues. Trimming removed 0 bases from V and 4 bases from J, with 12 bases in between. Germline loops: CDR1 GTSNPN, CDR2 SVGIG (reference sequence). This chain's CDR3 is CAWSVLGRSYGYTF. The CDR3 coding sequence is TGTGCCTGGAGTGTACTAGGCAGGTCCTATGGCTACACCTTC.

The chain carries TRBV4-3 and TRBJ2-1; TRBD1 matches at 7 bases. This CDR3 contains 15 residues. CDR1 and CDR2 from the germline V gene are LGHNA and YSLEER. The junction had 3 bases not matched to a gene; V was cut back by 4 bases and J by 0 bases. CDR3 residues: CASSLDRASYNEQFF. Here the CDR3 DNA reads TGCGCCAGCAGCCTCGACAGGGCCTCCTACAATGAGCAGTTCTTC.

The chain combines TRBV7-2 with TRBJ2-7; D remains unclear. Trimming stripped 1 base from V and 1 base from J, with 5 bases between. Per the germline V gene, CDR1 is SGHTA and CDR2 is FQGNSA. The CDR3 is made up of 13 amino acids. The CDR3 nucleotides read TGTGCCAGCAGCTTAGATATTTCCTACGAGCAGTACTTC. It specifies CASSLDISYEQYF.